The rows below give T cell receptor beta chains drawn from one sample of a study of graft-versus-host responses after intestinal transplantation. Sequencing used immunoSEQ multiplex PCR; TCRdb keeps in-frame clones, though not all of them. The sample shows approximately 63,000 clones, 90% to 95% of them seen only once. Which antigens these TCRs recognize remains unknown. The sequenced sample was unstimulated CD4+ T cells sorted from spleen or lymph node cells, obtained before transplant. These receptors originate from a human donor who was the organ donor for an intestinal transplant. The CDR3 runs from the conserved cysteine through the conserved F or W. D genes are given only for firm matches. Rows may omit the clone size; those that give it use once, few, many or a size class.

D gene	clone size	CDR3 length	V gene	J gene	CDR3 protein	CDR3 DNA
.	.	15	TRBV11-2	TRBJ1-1	CASSLVQGRTTEAFF	TGTGCCAGCAGCTTAGTCCAGGGGCGAACCACTGAAGCTTTCTTT
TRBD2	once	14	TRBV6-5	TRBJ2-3	CASSYSTSGGTQYF	TGTGCCAGCAGTTACTCGACTAGCGGGGGTACGCAGTATTTT
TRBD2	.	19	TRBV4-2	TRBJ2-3	CASSHRTSGGRGGTDTQYF	TGTGCCAGCAGCCATCGGACTAGCGGGGGGCGGGGTGGGACAGATACGCAGTATTTT
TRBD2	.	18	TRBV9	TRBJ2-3	CASSVLGTSGRGEDTQYF	TGTGCCAGCAGCGTACTCGGGACTAGCGGAAGGGGAGAAGATACGCAGTATTTT
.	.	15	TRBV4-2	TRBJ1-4	CASSQSRGPNEKLFF	TGTGCCAGCAGCCAAAGCAGGGGCCCCAATGAAAAACTGTTTTTT
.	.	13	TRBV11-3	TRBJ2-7	CASSFRDPYEQYF	TGTGCCAGCAGCTTCCGGGACCCCTACGAGCAGTACTTC
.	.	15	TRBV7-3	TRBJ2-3	CASSRTGTSTDTQYF	TGTGCCAGCAGCCGAACCGGGACTAGCACAGATACGCAGTATTTT
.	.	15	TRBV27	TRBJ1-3	CASSLPPWSGNTIYF	TGTGCCAGCAGTTTGCCCCCGTGGTCTGGAAACACCATATATTTT
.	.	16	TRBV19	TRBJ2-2	CASSIPGTARSGELFF	TGTGCCAGTAGTATACCGGGGACTGCACGATCCGGGGAGCTGTTTTTT
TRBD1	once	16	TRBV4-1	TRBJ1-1	CASSQDRTGGGTEAFF	TGCGCCAGCAGCCAAGATCGAACAGGGGGGGGGACTGAAGCTTTCTTT
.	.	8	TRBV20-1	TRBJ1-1	CSANGAFF	TGCAGTGCAAACGGGGCTTTCTTT
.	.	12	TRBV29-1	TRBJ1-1	CSVGGWSTEAFF	TGCAGCGTTGGGGGATGGAGCACTGAAGCTTTCTTT
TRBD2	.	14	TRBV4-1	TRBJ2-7	CASSQAAGLGEQYF	TGCGCCAGCAGCCAAGCAGCGGGGTTGGGCGAGCAGTACTTC
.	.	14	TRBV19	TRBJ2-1	CASNPRGQRNEQFF	TGTGCCAGTAACCCTCGCGGACAGCGGAATGAGCAGTTCTTC
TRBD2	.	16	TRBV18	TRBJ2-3	CASSLLAASSTDTQYF	TGTGCCAGCTCACTACTAGCGGCCTCTAGCACAGATACGCAGTATTTT
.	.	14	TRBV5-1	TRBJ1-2	CASSPTAGNYGYTF	TGCGCCAGCAGCCCGACGGCCGGGAACTATGGCTACACCTTC
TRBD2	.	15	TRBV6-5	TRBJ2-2	CASSSGGVGTGELFF	TGTGCCAGCTCCTCGGGGGGAGTGGGCACCGGGGAGCTGTTTTTT
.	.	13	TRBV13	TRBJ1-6	CASSSTRNSPLHF	TGTGCCAGCAGCTCGACCCGAAATTCACCCCTCCACTTT
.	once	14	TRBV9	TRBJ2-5	CASSVGRAQETQYF	TGTGCCAGCAGCGTAGGCAGGGCCCAAGAGACCCAGTACTTC
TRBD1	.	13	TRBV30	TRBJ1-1	CAWIGTANTEAFF	TGTGCCTGGATCGGGACAGCGAACACTGAAGCTTTCTTT
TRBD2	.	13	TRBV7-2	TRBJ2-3	CASNPGGTDTQYF	TGTGCCAGCAATCCGGGGGGGACAGATACGCAGTATTTT
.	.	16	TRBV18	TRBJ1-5	CASSPLPTYSNQPQHF	TGTGCCAGCTCACCACTCCCAACCTATAGCAATCAGCCCCAGCATTTT
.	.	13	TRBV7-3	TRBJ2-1	CASSDRLVGEQFF	TGTGCCAGCAGCGACCGACTAGTGGGTGAGCAGTTCTTC
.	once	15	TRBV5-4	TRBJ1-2	CASSLQAIDAYGYTF	TGTGCCAGCAGCTTACAGGCAATAGATGCATATGGCTACACCTTC
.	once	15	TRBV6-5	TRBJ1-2	CATLLGPGPINGYTF	TGTGCCACCCTGTTGGGCCCGGGACCGATTAATGGCTACACCTTC
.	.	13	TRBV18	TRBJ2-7	CASSGVRLGEQYF	TGTGCCAGCTCGGGGGTGCGGTTGGGCGAGCAGTACTTC
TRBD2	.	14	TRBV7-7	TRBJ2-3	CASSFSGGTDTQYF	TGTGCTAGCAGCTTCAGCGGGGGCACAGATACGCAGTATTTT
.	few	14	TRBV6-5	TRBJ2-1	CASSREIQTNEQFF	TGTGCCAGCAGTCGGGAGATCCAAACCAATGAGCAGTTCTTC
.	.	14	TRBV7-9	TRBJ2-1	CASSLGVSTAEQFF	TGTGCCAGCAGCCTCGGGGTTAGCACGGCTGAGCAGTTCTTC
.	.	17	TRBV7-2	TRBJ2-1	CASSLALGGLSYNEQFF	TGTGCCAGCAGCTTAGCGCTTGGGGGGCTCTCCTACAATGAGCAGTTCTTC
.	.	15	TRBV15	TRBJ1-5	CATSRDLGGMGPQHF	TGTGCCACCAGCAGAGACTTAGGGGGGATGGGGCCCCAGCATTTT
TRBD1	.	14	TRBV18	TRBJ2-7	CASSPTGSANEQYF	TGTGCCAGCTCACCGACAGGGTCTGCGAACGAGCAGTACTTC
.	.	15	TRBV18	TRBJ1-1	CASSLGFPRNTEAFF	TGTGCCAGCTCGCTGGGGTTCCCCCGGAACACTGAAGCTTTCTTT
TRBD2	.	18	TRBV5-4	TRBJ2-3	CASSLWRGGFTATDTQYF	TGTGCCAGCAGCTTATGGCGGGGGGGCTTCACCGCAACAGATACGCAGTATTTT
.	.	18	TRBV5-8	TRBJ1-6	CASSSGSSSVGYNSPLHF	TGTGCCAGCAGCTCCGGGTCCTCCAGCGTTGGGTATAATTCACCCCTCCACTTT
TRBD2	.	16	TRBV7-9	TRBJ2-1	CASSLARLAGGPEQFF	TGTGCCAGCAGCTTAGCTAGACTAGCGGGGGGGCCTGAGCAGTTCTTC
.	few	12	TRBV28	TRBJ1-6	CASSFQDSPLHF	TGTGCCAGCAGTTTTCAGGATTCACCCCTCCACTTT
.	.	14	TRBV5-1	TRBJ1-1	CASSFSGVIREAFF	TGCGCCAGCAGCTTTTCAGGGGTTATTCGTGAAGCTTTCTTT
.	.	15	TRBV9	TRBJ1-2	CASSVLPHSTDGYTF	TGTGCCAGCAGCGTCCTGCCCCACAGTACCGATGGCTACACCTTC
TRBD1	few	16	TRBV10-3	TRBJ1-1	CAISESIWDRTTEAFF	TGTGCCATCAGTGAGTCGATTTGGGACAGGACCACTGAAGCTTTCTTT
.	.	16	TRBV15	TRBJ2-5	CATSKMVMGGVKTQYF	TGTGCCACCAGTAAGATGGTGATGGGGGGCGTGAAGACCCAGTACTTC
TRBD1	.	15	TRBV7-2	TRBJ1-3	CASSLPRQGRNTIYF	TGTGCCAGCAGCTTACCGAGACAGGGTCGAAACACCATATATTTT
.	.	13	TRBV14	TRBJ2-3	CASSQELADTQYF	TGTGCCAGCAGCCAAGAGTTGGCAGATACGCAGTATTTT
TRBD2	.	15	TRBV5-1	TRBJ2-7	CASSWDGGKNYEQYF	TGCGCCAGCAGCTGGGACGGGGGGAAGAACTACGAGCAGTACTTC
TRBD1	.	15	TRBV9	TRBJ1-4	CASSFSTGGNEKLFF	TGTGCCAGCAGCTTCTCGACAGGGGGCAATGAAAAACTGTTTTTT